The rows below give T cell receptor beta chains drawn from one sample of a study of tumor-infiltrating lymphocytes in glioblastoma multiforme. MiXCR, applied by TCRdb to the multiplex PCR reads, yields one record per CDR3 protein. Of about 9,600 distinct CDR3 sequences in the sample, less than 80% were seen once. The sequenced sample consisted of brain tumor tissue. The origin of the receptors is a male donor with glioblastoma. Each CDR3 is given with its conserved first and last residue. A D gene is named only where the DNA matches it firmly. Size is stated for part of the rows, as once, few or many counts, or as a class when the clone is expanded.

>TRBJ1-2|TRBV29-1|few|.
TGCAGCGTTGAAGGGCTGGGCTATGGCTACACCTTC
CSVEGLGYGYTF
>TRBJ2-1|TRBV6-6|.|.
TGTGCCAGCAGTTCAGGAACTAGTGACTACAATGAGCAGTTCTTC
CASSSGTSDYNEQFF
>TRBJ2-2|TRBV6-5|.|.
TGTGCCAGCAGATACAAGGGGGGCGGGGAGCTGTTTTTT
CASRYKGGGELFF
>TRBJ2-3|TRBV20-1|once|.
TGCAGTGCTAGACGGGGCTCAACGTCCACAGATACGCAGTATTTT
CSARRGSTSTDTQYF
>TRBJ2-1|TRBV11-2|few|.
TGTGCCAGTAGCTTAGATAAGGGGAATGAACAGTTCTTC
CASSLDKGNEQFF
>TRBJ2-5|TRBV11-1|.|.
TGTGCCAGCAGCGAGACGGAATCTCGGGAGACCCAGTACTTC
CASSETESRETQYF
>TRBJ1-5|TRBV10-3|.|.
TGTGCCACCTCAGGGTTGCAGAGCAATACCGGGAGTCAGCCCCAGCATTTT
CATSGLQSNTGSQPQHF
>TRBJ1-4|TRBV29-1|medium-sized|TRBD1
TGCAGCGTTGGTATCAGGGGGGAAGAAAAACTGTTTTTT
CSVGIRGEEKLFF
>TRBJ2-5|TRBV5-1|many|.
TGCGCCAGCAGCTTCAACGAGAGATTGGAGACCCAGTACTTC
CASSFNERLETQYF
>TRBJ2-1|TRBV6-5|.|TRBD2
TGTGCCAGCAGCCCCACTAGCGGGAGGGTCGGCGAGCAGTCCTTC
CASSPTSGRVGEQSF
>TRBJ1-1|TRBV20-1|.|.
TGCAGTGGTGGGTGGCGCGCTGAAGCTTTCTTT
CSGGWRAEAFF
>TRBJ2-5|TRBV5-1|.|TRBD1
TGCGCCAGCACCACGGGACAGGGGTTGGAGACCCAGTACTTC
CASTTGQGLETQYF
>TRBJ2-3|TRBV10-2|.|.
TGCGCCAGCAATGAGGCAGGGGTCCGGGCAGATACGCAGTATTTT
CASNEAGVRADTQYF
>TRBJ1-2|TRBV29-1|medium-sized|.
TGCAGCGCGCGGGGTCCCCTCGGGAGTGGCTACACCTTC
CSARGPLGSGYTF
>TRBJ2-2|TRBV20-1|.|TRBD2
TGCAGTGATAGAAAAAGCGGGAACATCGGGGGGCTGTTTTTT
CSDRKSGNIGGLFF
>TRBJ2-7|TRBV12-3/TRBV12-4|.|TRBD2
TGTGCCAGCAGCCACCCGGGACTAGCAATCTACGAGCAGTACTTC
CASSHPGLAIYEQYF
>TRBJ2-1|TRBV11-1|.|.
TGCGCCAGCAGCTACGGACAGCTCTCCTACAATGAGCAGTTCTTC
CASSYGQLSYNEQFF
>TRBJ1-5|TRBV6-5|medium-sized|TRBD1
TGTGCCAGCAGGAGAGACAGGGTTAGCAATCAGCCCCAGCATTTT
CASRRDRVSNQPQHF
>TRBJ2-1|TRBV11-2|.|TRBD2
TGTGCCAGCAGCTCGACTAGCGGGAGTTTGGGTGAGCAGTTCTTC
CASSSTSGSLGEQFF
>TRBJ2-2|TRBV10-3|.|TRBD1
TGTGCCACAGAATCAGGGGGCAGCACCGGGGAGCTGTTTTTT
CATESGGSTGELFF
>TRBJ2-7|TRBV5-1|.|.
TGCGGCAGACCCAGACAGGATGGGGGGTACGAGCAGTACTTC
CGRPRQDGGYEQYF
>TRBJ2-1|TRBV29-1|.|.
TGCAGCGTTGTACTGACGTCGGGGAATGAGCAGTTCTTC
CSVVLTSGNEQFF
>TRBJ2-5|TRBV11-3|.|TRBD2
TGTGCCAGCAGCTTAGATCCCTGGACTAGCATCCAAGAGACCCAGTACTTC
CASSLDPWTSIQETQYF
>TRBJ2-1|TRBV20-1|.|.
TGCAGTGCAACGGGAGTCTCCTACGATGAGCAGTTCTTC
CSATGVSYDEQFF
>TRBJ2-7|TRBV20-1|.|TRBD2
TGCAGTGCTAGCGGGCCCGGGACTACCGGGACCGAGCAGTACTTC
CSASGPGTTGTEQYF
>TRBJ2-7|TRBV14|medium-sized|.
TGTGCCAGCAGCCAAGAGGCGGGGTTCTACGAGCAGTACTTC
CASSQEAGFYEQYF
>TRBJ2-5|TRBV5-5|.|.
TGTGCCAGCAGCTTGGGGGGCGGGAACCAGTACTTC
CASSLGGGNQYF
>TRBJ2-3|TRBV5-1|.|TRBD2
TGCGCCAGCAGGTACCTAGCGGGAGTAATGACATATACGCAGTATTTT
CASRYLAGVMTYTQYF
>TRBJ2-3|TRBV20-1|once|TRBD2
TGCAGTGCTCCTACCTATAGACTAGCGGGAGGGTCTGATACGCAGTATTTT
CSAPTYRLAGGSDTQYF
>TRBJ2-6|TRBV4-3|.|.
TGCGCCAGCAGCCAAGAACAGGCCTCTGGGGCCAACGTCCTGACTTTC
CASSQEQASGANVLTF
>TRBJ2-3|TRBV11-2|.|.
TGTGGCAGCAGTACTCTGGCGGGTGCAGATACGCAGTATTTT
CGSSTLAGADTQYF